This T cell receptor (beta chain) is drawn from a study of cytomegalovirus exposure and HLA in healthy donors. Study at large: Membership in the Caucasian-associated ancestry cluster was found for about 80% of approximately 380 genotyped donors. Study results and limitations: The listing of fewer than 200 TCR beta chains classed them as cytomegalovirus-associated. Later analysis identified a missense DCLRE1C variant that was linked to TCR beta V- and J-gene trimming. Earlier analysis found most TCR beta V segments productive about 87% or about 30% of the time.

CDR1 is GTSNPN, CDR2 SVGIG, per germline (reference sequence). The ends were cut back, 8 bases at V and 2 bases at J, with 10 bases in the middle. This CDR3 has 12 amino acids. 13 Jbeta primers and 60 Vbeta primers were used for the PCR. Profiling relied on immunoSEQ multiplex PCR, and the TCRdb table lists in-frame clones only, not all of them. The record lists tens of thousands of clones, of which the ten most abundant hold 1.5% to 2%. As concerns this clone: Its target is not known.

V is TRBV30 and J is TRBJ1-3; D gene uncertain. The sample consisted of PBMCs. This TCR came from a middle-aged woman in good health and CMV-seropositive. CDR3 in DNA: TGTGCCACCACTACGACTGGAAACACCATATATTTT. Encoded protein: CATTTTGNTIYF.